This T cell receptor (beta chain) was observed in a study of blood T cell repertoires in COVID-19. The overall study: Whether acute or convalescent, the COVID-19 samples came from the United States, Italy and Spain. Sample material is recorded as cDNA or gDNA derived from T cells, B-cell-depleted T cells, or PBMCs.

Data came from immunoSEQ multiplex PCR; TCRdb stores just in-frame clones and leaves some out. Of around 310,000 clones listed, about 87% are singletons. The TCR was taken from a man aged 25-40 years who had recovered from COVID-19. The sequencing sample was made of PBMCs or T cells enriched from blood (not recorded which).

In DNA, the CDR3 is TGCGCCAGCAAACGGGACACGACTAACGTCCTGACTTTC. Translation gives CASKRDTTNVLTF. This chain connects TRBV5-1 to TRBJ2-6; D might be TRBD1 (6 bases). This CDR3 is 13 amino acids long. Trimming took off 6 bases at V and 10 bases at J, with 14 bases between the two ends. The germline V gene has CDR1 SGHRS and CDR2 YFSETQ.